This T cell receptor beta chain was sequenced during a study of CD8 T cells in Susac syndrome. V lost 5 bases and J lost 5; bases outside the gene matches: 7. Germline CDR1 and CDR2: MNHEY and SMNVEV (reference sequence). This CDR3 has 14 amino acids. On this clonotype itself: Its antigen is currently unknown.

RNA, at about 0.5 to 1 ug, was reverse transcribed with random hexamers. Multiplex PCR with immunoSEQ amplified the TCR beta CDR3 across 54 Vbeta and 13 Jbeta. TCRdb analysed the immunoSEQ multiplex PCR reads with MiXCR anew, one entry per CDR3 protein. This repertoire shows more than 150,000 distinct CDR3 sequences, just under 95% found once; its top ten account for around 0.21%. The study used treatment-naive patients who had stable or active relapsing-remitting disease as multiple sclerosis controls. Findings and caveats of the study: It was acknowledged in the study that its TCR sequencing and HLA analysis involved a relatively small number of individuals.

The chain has TRBV27 and TRBJ1-1, with 8 bases aligning to TRBD1. The material sequenced was CD8+ T cells from PBMCs. The receptor's source is a human donor with multiple sclerosis. This CDR3 reads CASSPRTGRTEAFF. CDR3 DNA: TGTGCCAGCAGTCCCCGGACAGGGAGAACTGAAGCTTTCTTT.